The subject of this entry is one TCR beta chain. These data originate in a study of blood T cell repertoires in COVID-19. This CDR3 region has 13 residues. Germline assignment: CDR1 MDHEN and CDR2 SYDVKM. V shed 2 bases and J 4 bases; nucleotides not matched to a gene: 2. In the study's own analysis: The authors estimated nucleated cell counts from reference gene primer amplification. The method was immunoSEQ multiplex PCR; TCRdb's version includes in-frame clones alone and lacks a portion of them. Clone size and V and J calls were adopted from that table, with D and trimming inferred from the DNA. The sample consists of about 94,000 clones, 86% of them appearing once.

This TCR derives from an older woman in a cohort sampled during active or convalescent COVID-19. This chain links TRBV28 with TRBJ2-7; 7 nucleotides agree with TRBD2. The source material was peripheral blood. CDR3 protein: CASSLAGVYEQYF. The CDR3, as DNA: TGTGCCAGCAGTTTAGCGGGAGTTTACGAGCAGTACTTC.